These 7 T cell receptor beta chains originate from one sample sequenced in a study of high-grade serous ovarian cancer treatment subgroups. The tumor samples were collected prior to definitive surgery or chemotherapy. This table comes from immunoSEQ multiplex PCR, and its TCRdb copy is limited to in-frame clones, with some not included. The sample yields approximately 10,000 clones, about two thirds seen once. Sequencing was carried out using tumor tissue. These receptors all stem from a human donor with high-grade serous ovarian cancer.

This sequence joins TRBV11-3 and TRBJ1-2; possibly TRBD1 for D (5 bases). V lost 5 bases to trimming and J lost 2 bases, with 9 bases between them. The germline gives CDR1 SGHNT, CDR2 YENEEA. The CDR3 sequence is 13 residues long. This chain's CDR3 is CASSPGPNYGYTF. The CDR3 DNA is TGTGCCAGCAGCCCAGGGCCGAACTATGGCTACACCTTC.

As for this clone: The junction departs from the called germline gene at one end, perhaps through a read error. The rearrangement links TRBV28 to TRBJ1-1; the D gene is possibly TRBD1 (5 bases). The CDR3 loop spans 12 amino acids. The germline CDR1 and CDR2 sequences are MDHEN and SYDVKM. CDR3 sequence: CASREGNAEAFF. The CDR3 DNA reads as TGTGCCAGCAGAGAGGGGAACGCTGAAGCTTTCTTT.

On this clone itself: An end of the junction differs from the germline gene, which may be a read error. The rearrangement links TRBV7-2 to TRBJ2-5, with 8 positions matching TRBD2. The germline V gene has CDR1 SGHTA and CDR2 FQGNSA. This CDR3 comprises 17 residues. The CDR3 nucleotides are TGTGCCAGCAGCCTAGCCCCCCCCACTAGCGGCCAAGAGACCCAGTACTTC. Translation gives CASSLAPPTSGQETQYF.

The rearrangement links TRBV29-1 to TRBJ2-7; 7 bases map to TRBD1. CDR3 length: 12 residues. Per germline, CDR1 SQVTM and CDR2 ANQGSEA. Losses at the gene ends were 4 bases for V and 1 base for J; bases not matched to a gene: 1. The CDR3 protein is CSVGQGSYEQYF. The CDR3 nucleotides read TGCAGCGTTGGACAGGGTTCCTACGAGCAGTACTTC.

The table lists this clone with a count of one. V usage is TRBV10-2 and J usage is TRBJ2-3, with 12 nucleotides matching TRBD1. Losses at the gene ends were 4 bases for V and 3 bases for J; bases not matched to a gene: 8. The CDR3 contains 17 residues. CDR1 is WSHSY and CDR2 is SAAADI in the germline V gene. The CDR3 DNA reads TGCGCCAGCAGTGGGGGACAGGGGGCGTTGGTTACAGATACGCAGTATTTT. The encoded protein is CASSGGQGALVTDTQYF.

The chain employs TRBV5-1 and TRBJ2-1; 8 bases are a match to TRBD2. The CDR3 totals 15 residues. The trim removed 0 bases at V and 6 bases at J, leaving 5 bases unmatched. Germline loops: CDR1 SGHRS, CDR2 YFSETQ. The CDR3 DNA is TGCGCCAGCAGCTTGGCCGGCGGGAGGTCCAATGAGCAGTTCTTC. Protein product: CASSLAGGRSNEQFF.

This clone occurred once. The rearrangement uses TRBV28 and TRBJ2-3, with TRBD2 matching over 11 bases. The CDR3 loop spans 16 amino acids. V shed 5 bases and J 1 base; nucleotides not matched to a gene: 5. Germline loops: CDR1 MDHEN, CDR2 SYDVKM. CDR3 in amino acids: CASSPKLAGGTDTQYF. In DNA, the CDR3 is TGTGCCAGCAGTCCCAAACTAGCGGGAGGCACAGATACGCAGTATTTT.